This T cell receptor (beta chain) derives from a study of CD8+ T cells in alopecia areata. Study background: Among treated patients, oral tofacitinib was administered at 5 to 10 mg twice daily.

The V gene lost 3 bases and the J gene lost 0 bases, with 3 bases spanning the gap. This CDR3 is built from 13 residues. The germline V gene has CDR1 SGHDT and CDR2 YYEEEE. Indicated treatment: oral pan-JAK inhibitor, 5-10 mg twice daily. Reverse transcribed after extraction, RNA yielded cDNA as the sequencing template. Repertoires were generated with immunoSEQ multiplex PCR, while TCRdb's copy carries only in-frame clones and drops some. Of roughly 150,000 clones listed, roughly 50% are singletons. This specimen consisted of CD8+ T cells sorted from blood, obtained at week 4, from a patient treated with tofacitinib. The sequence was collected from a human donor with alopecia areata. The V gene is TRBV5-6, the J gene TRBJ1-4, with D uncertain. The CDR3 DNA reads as TGTGCCAGCAGCTATGCAACTAATGAAAAACTGTTTTTT. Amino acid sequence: CASSYATNEKLFF.